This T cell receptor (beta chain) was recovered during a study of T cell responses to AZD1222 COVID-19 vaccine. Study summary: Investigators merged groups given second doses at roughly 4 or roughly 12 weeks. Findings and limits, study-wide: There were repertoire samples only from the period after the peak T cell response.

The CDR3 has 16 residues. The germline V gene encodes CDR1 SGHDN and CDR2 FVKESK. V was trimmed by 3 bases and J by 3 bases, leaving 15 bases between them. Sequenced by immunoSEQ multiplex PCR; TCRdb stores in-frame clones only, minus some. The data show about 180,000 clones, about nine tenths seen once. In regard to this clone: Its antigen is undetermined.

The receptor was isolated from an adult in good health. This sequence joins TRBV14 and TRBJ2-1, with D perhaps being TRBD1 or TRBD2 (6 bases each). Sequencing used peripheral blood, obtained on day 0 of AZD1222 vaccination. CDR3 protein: CASSQPPGGFYNEQFF. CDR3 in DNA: TGTGCCAGCAGCCAGCCCCCCGGGGGCTTCTACAATGAGCAGTTCTTC.